The source of this T cell receptor beta chain is a study of post-analysis software for immune sequencing data. Study details: Included among the disease courses, which were recorded for the cohort, were relapsing-remitting, secondary progressive and progressive-relapsing multiple sclerosis.

Study outcomes and limitations: Samples made in the same batch grouped tightly together by F measure. Comparison of patients with controls showed roughly five TRBV segments more frequent in patients, TRBV5-6, TRBV5-1 and TRBV20-1 among them. People with multiple sclerosis had a significantly lower normalized Chao1 diversity than controls did.

The CDR3 contains 14 residues. The germline V gene encodes CDR1 SGDLS and CDR2 YYNGEE. Trimming cost V 4 bases and J 8 bases, with 18 bases left between them. For this clonotype: Its target is not known.

Unique molecular identifiers were built into the TCR beta cDNA libraries. Each sample of about 0.9 to 10 million input T cells yielded roughly 0.5 million cDNA molecules, so each molecule approximated one T cell. Each CDR3 protein is one row after TCRdb ran MiXCR on the PCR reads. Counted here are hundreds of thousands of distinct CDR3 sequences, roughly 45% occurring once; the ten biggest clones make up roughly 1.8%. The sequenced material came from blood. The chain has TRBV9 and TRBJ1-2; D not certain. This TCR derives from a girl between 5 and 17 years old with multiple sclerosis. This CDR3 reads CASSIKDGVIGYTF. The CDR3, as DNA: TGTGCCAGCAGCATCAAAGATGGGGTAATAGGCTACACCTTC.